One sample yielded the 24 T cell receptor beta chains listed below, sequenced in a study of cytomegalovirus exposure and HLA in healthy donors. Some clones are missing from TCRdb's copy, which holds only in-frame ones; the method was immunoSEQ multiplex PCR. The repertoire holds 76,000 or so clones, with about 94% as singletons. Sequencing was carried out using PBMCs. The receptors come from a young woman in good health and CMV-seronegative.

The chain joins TRBV7-9 to TRBJ2-1; 9 positions agree with TRBD1. The CDR3 covers 15 residues. Losses at the gene ends were 4 bases for V and 6 bases for J; bases not matched to a gene: 7. Looked up from germline, CDR1 is SEHNR and CDR2 is FQNEAQ (reference sequence). The DNA of the CDR3 is TGTGCCAGCAGCTCCCGGGACAGGGCGGGCAATGAGCAGTTCTTC. Its translation: CASSSRDRAGNEQFF.

This chain connects TRBV6-5 to TRBJ2-1, with TRBD1 matching 8 bases. Germline V gene sequence: CDR1 MNHEY, CDR2 SVGAGI. V lost 6 bases, J lost 9 bases, and 7 bases stayed unmatched. The CDR3 is made up of 13 amino acids. The CDR3, as DNA: TGTGCCAGCAGACGGACAGGGACGGGTGAGCAGTTCTTC. Its protein product is CASRRTGTGEQFF.

The CDR3 DNA reads TGTGCCAGCAGTGTCGGACAGGGGGCTGTAGGAGATACGCAGTATTTT. Amino acids: CASSVGQGAVGDTQYF. The rearrangement links TRBV2 to TRBJ2-3, with TRBD1 matching 11 bases. Germline V gives CDR1 SNHLY, CDR2 FYNNEI. The CDR3 spans 16 residues. V trimming: 4 bases; J trimming: 5 bases; junction bases outside the gene matches: 8.

The V and J genes are TRBV29-1 and TRBJ2-5; D ambiguous. V was shortened by 4 bases and J by 7 bases, with 16 bases between the two germline ends. The CDR3 length is 13 residues. Germline values: CDR1 SQVTM, CDR2 ANQGSEA. This chain's CDR3 is CSVGSQDLGTQYF. CDR3 DNA: TGCAGCGTTGGGTCTCAGGATTTGGGGACCCAGTACTTC.

J is TRBJ1-5 and V is TRBV19; D remains unclear. CDR1 and CDR2 (germline): LNHDA, SQIVND (reference sequence). V was cut by 0 bases and J by 2 bases, with 14 bases left in between. The CDR3 is 17 amino acids. The DNA of the CDR3 is TGTGCCAGTAGTATAGATATTGCGGCGGGTGGCAATCAGCCCCAGCATTTT. Encoded protein: CASSIDIAAGGNQPQHF.

CDR3 sequence reads: CASSGARGQGVFGYTF. DNA of the CDR3: TGTGCCAGCAGTGGAGCACGGGGACAGGGGGTCTTTGGCTACACCTTC. V is TRBV25-1 and J is TRBJ1-2; 11 bases line up with TRBD1. CDR1 and CDR2 from the germline V gene are MGHDK and SYGVNS. V shed 4 bases, J shed 7 bases, and the junction held 11 bases outside the gene matches. This CDR3 has 16 residues.

This chain links TRBV28 with TRBJ2-5; possibly TRBD2 for D (5 bases). CDR3 length equals 14 residues. Trimming took 5 bases from V and 0 from J, leaving 10 bases between them. Germline CDR1 MDHEN, CDR2 SYDVKM. The CDR3 loop reads CASSGGHNQETQYF. CDR3 coding DNA: TGTGCCAGCAGTGGAGGTCACAACCAAGAGACCCAGTACTTC.

This clone was picked up one time. This chain joins TRBV10-3 and TRBJ1-5, with 7 nucleotides matching TRBD1. With 4 bases clipped from V and 7 bases from J, the junction kept 1 base outside the gene matches. CDR1 is ENHRY, CDR2 SYGVKD, per germline. The CDR3 consists of 12 residues. The CDR3 is CAISGQGQPQHF. Written as DNA, the CDR3 is TGTGCCATCAGTGGACAGGGCCAGCCCCAGCATTTT.

V usage is TRBV7-2 and J usage is TRBJ2-1; maybe TRBD2 (6 bases). The CDR3 runs to 12 residues. Germline CDR1 SGHTA, CDR2 FQGNSA. Trimming cost V 6 bases and J 10 bases, with 13 bases left between them. The CDR3 protein is CASSRDLGEQFF. CDR3 nucleotide sequence: TGTGCCAGCAGTCGGGACTTGGGAGAGCAGTTCTTC. The variable domain in full, with the rest retrieved from reference TRBV7-2 and TRBJ2-1, is GAGVSQSPSNKVTEKGKDVELRCDPISGHTALYWYRQSLGQGLEFLIYFQGNSAPDKSGLPSDRFSAERTGGSVSTLTIQRTQQEDSAVYLCASSRDLGEQFFGPGTRLTVL.

The chain carries TRBV19 and TRBJ1-5, with 8 bases that match TRBD1. CDR3 length: 15 residues. V was clipped by 4 bases and J by 5 bases; unmatched bases: 7. The germline CDR1 and CDR2 sequences are LNHDA and SQIVND (reference sequence). The CDR3 spells CASSTGTGSYQPQHF. The CDR3 nucleotides are TGTGCCAGTAGTACCGGGACAGGATCTTATCAGCCCCAGCATTTT.

The chain couples TRBV4-3 to TRBJ1-1, with no clear D. The CDR3 spans 14 residues. V lost 0 bases and J 1 base, leaving 6 bases between the germline ends. Germline assignment: CDR1 LGHNA and CDR2 YSLEER. DNA of the CDR3: TGCGCCAGCAGCCAAGAGGCGGGGAACACTGAAGCTTTCTTT. The encoded protein is CASSQEAGNTEAFF.

V and J are TRBV2 and TRBJ2-2; 8 bases agree with TRBD2. The CDR3 length is 16 residues. The germline gives CDR1 SNHLY, CDR2 FYNNEI. Losses at the gene ends were 6 bases for V and 6 bases for J; bases not matched to a gene: 12. The CDR3 nucleotides read TGTGCCAGCAGCCTTCCGGGACTAGTTAACCCCGGGGAGCTGTTTTTT. The encoded protein is CASSLPGLVNPGELFF. Complete variable domain (other parts from reference TRBV2 and TRBJ2-2): EPEVTQTPSHQVTQMGQEVILRCVPISNHLYFYWYRQILGQKVEFLVSFYNNEISEKSEIFDDQFSVERPDGSNFTLKIRSTKLEDSAMYFCASSLPGLVNPGELFFGEGSRLTVL.

V usage is TRBV15 and J usage is TRBJ2-7, with 10 bases that match TRBD2. With V trimmed by 0 bases and J by 2 bases, 13 bases remained unmatched. Germline V CDR1 and CDR2: LNHNV, YYDKDF (reference sequence). The CDR3 is 19 amino acids. CDR3 loop: CATSRDWSKIAGGTYEQYF. The CDR3 nucleotides read TGTGCCACCAGCAGAGATTGGAGTAAGATAGCGGGGGGAACCTACGAGCAGTACTTC. The full variable domain, with the rest looked up from reference TRBV15 and TRBJ2-7, is DAMVIQNPRYQVTQFGKPVTLSCSQTLNHNVMYWYQQKSSQAPKLLFHYYDKDFNNEADTPDNFQSRRPNTSFCFLDIRSPGLGDTAMYLCATSRDWSKIAGGTYEQYFGPGTRLTVT.

This sequence joins TRBV6-5 and TRBJ2-1, with 8 bases matching TRBD2. Germline V gene lookup returns CDR1 MNHEY and CDR2 SVGAGI. V trimming: 4 bases; J trimming: 5 bases; junction bases outside the gene matches: 10. The CDR3 sequence is 16 residues long. The CDR3 DNA follows: TGTGCCAGCAGTTTATCGGGGGGGATCAGCAACAATGAGCAGTTCTTC. Translating it yields CASSLSGGISNNEQFF.

The rearrangement uses TRBV29-1 and TRBJ2-7; 16 nucleotides align to TRBD2. This CDR3 contains 16 residues. With 6 bases clipped from V and 2 bases from J, the junction kept 7 bases outside the gene matches. Germline V lookup: CDR1 SQVTM, CDR2 ANQGSEA. The CDR3, as DNA: TGCAGCGTCCCGGGACTAGCGGGAGGGCGCCCCTACGAGCAGTACTTC. It specifies CSVPGLAGGRPYEQYF.

Only one count was recorded for this clone. This chain links TRBV6-5 with TRBJ2-5; D is unresolved. The CDR3 covers 14 residues. V lost 6 bases to trimming and J lost 5 bases, with 16 bases between them. Germline V gene sequence: CDR1 MNHEY, CDR2 SVGAGI. The CDR3 region is CASSPPEDQETQYF. In nucleotides, the CDR3 is TGTGCCAGCAGCCCGCCAGAGGATCAGGAGACCCAGTACTTC.

The chain has TRBV5-1 and TRBJ2-7; D remains ambiguous. The CDR3 is made up of 14 amino acids. Trimming cost V 4 bases and J 4 bases, with 15 bases left between them. Germline-derived CDR1 and CDR2 are SGHRS and YFSETQ. The CDR3 DNA sequence: TGCGCCAGCAGCCCCACCTTGCTAATATACGAGCAGTACTTC. This gives the protein CASSPTLLIYEQYF.

This clone was observed a single time. The J gene is TRBJ1-1, the V gene TRBV10-1, with D tentatively TRBD1 (5 bases). Germline CDR1 and CDR2: WNHNN and SYGVQD (reference sequence). The V end lost 0 bases, the J end lost 5 bases, and 13 bases lay between the germline ends. This CDR3 comprises 15 residues. In nucleotides, the CDR3 is TGCGCCAGCAGTGAGTCGGGGGGGGTCGGGACTGAAGCTTTCTTT. Translating gives CASSESGGVGTEAFF.

The chain combines TRBV6-1 with TRBJ2-1; D perhaps matches TRBD1 (5 bases). The CDR3 has 15 residues. Germline V gene sequence: CDR1 MNHNS, CDR2 SASEGT. Trimming stripped 4 bases from V and 3 bases from J, with 13 bases between. The CDR3 loop is CASSGVTEHYNEQFF. CDR3 sequence (DNA): TGTGCCAGCAGTGGGGTGACAGAGCACTACAATGAGCAGTTCTTC.

The chain links TRBV9 to TRBJ2-2; D ambiguous. Germline CDR1 and CDR2: SGDLS and YYNGEE. CDR3 length: 13 residues. V gave up 0 bases and J gave up 7 bases, with 7 bases separating them. CDR3 in DNA: TGTGCCAGCAGCGTAGCAGGTCACGGGGAGCTGTTTTTT. Protein: CASSVAGHGELFF.

The chain employs TRBV27 and TRBJ2-2; no clear D gene. CDR3 length equals 13 residues. Germline V gene sequence: CDR1 MNHEY, CDR2 SMNVEV (reference sequence). V lost 5 bases, J lost 2 bases, and 6 bases lay in between. CDR3 DNA sequence: TGTGCCAGCAGTGAGGAAAACACCGGGGAGCTGTTTTTT. It yields the protein CASSEENTGELFF.

The chain employs TRBV5-1 and TRBJ1-6; 8 bases agree with TRBD1. The CDR3 is 15 amino acids. Per the germline V gene, CDR1 is SGHRS and CDR2 is YFSETQ. The junction had 9 bases not matched to a gene; V was cut back by 4 bases and J by 9 bases. The CDR3 loop reads CASSQQGVGSSPLHF. Written as DNA, the CDR3 is TGCGCCAGCAGCCAACAGGGGGTAGGGAGTTCACCCCTCCACTTT. Filled out from reference TRBV5-1 and TRBJ1-6, the complete variable domain reads KAGVTQTPRYLIKTRGQQVTLSCSPISGHRSVSWYQQTPGQGLQFLFEYFSETQRNKGNFPGRFSGRQFSNSRSEMNVSTLELGDSALYLCASSQQGVGSSPLHFGNGTRLTVT.

The V call is TRBV7-3, the J call TRBJ2-1, with 7 bases fitting TRBD2. CDR1 and CDR2 from the germline V gene are SGHTA and FQGTGA. Trimming took 6 bases from V and 3 from J; bases not matched to a gene: 8. The CDR3 loop spans 15 amino acids. The DNA for the CDR3 is TGTGCCAGCAGGGATGGGGCTAGCGGCTACAATGAGCAGTTCTTC. Residues: CASRDGASGYNEQFF.

The genes are TRBV6-5 and TRBJ2-1; D unresolved. Per the germline V gene, CDR1 is MNHEY and CDR2 is SVGAGI. The CDR3 runs 12 residues. Deletions cut 4 bases from V and 7 bases from J, with 8 bases between. CDR3 nucleotide sequence: TGTGCCAGCAGTTCTATTCGGAATGAGCAGTTCTTC. Translating it yields CASSSIRNEQFF.